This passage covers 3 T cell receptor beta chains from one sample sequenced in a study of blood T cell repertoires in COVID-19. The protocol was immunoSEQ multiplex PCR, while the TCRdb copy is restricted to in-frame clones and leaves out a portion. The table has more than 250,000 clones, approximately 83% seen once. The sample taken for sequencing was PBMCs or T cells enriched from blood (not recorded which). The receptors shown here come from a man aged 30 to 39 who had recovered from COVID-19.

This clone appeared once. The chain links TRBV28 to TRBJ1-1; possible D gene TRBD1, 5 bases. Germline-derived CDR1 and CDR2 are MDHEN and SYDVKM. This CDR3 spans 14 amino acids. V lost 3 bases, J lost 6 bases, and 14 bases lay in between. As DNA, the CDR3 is TGTGCCAGCAGTTTTTTGGAGGCGGGACCTGAAGCTTTCTTT. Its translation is CASSFLEAGPEAFF.

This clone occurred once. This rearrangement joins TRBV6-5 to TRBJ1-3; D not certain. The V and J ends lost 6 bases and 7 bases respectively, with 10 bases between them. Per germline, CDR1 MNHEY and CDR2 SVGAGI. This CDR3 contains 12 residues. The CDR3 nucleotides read TGTGCCAGCAGCCAAAATGCGAACACCATATATTTT. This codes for CASSQNANTIYF.

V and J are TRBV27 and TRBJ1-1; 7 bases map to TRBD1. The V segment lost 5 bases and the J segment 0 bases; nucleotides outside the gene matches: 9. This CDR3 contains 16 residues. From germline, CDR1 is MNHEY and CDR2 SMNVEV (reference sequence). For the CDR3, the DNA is TGTGCCAGCAGTAGAACAGGGGCTTTAATGAACACTGAAGCTTTCTTT. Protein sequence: CASSRTGALMNTEAFF.